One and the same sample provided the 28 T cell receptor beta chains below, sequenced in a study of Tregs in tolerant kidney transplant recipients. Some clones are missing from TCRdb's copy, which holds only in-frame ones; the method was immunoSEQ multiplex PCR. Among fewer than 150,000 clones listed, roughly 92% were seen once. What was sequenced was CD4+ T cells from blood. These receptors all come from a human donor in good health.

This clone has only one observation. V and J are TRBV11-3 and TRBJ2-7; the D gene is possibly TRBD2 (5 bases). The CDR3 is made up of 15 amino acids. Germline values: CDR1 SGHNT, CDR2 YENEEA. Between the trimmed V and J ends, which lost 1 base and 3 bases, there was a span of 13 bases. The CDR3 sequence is CASSLGASIFYEQYF. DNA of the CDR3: TGTGCCAGCAGCTTAGGGGCTAGCATCTTCTACGAGCAGTACTTC. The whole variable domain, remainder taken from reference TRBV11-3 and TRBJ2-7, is EAGVVQSPRYKIIEKKQPVAFWCNPISGHNTLYWYLQNLGQGPELLIRYENEEAVDDSQLPKDRFSAERLKGVDSTLKIQPAELGDSAVYLCASSLGASIFYEQYFGPGTRLTVT.

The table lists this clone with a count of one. Here the CDR3 reads CSVADRGRYGYTF. The CDR3 DNA reads as TGCAGCGTTGCAGACAGGGGGAGGTATGGCTACACCTTC. This sequence joins TRBV29-1 and TRBJ1-2; 9 bases align to TRBD1. This CDR3 has 13 residues. In germline, CDR1 is SQVTM, CDR2 ANQGSEA. With 4 bases clipped from V and 5 bases from J, the junction kept 5 bases outside the gene matches.

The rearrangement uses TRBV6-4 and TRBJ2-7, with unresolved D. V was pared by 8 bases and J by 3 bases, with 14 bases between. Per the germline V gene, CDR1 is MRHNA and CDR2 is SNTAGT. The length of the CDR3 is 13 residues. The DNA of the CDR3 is TGTGCCAGCGAGTCCGGAGAAGGCTACGAGCAGTACTTC. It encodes CASESGEGYEQYF.

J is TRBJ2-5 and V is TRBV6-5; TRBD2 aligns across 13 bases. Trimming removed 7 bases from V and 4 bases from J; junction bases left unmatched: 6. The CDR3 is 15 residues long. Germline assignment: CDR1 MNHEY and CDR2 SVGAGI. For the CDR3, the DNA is TGTGCCAGCAACGGACTAGCGGGAGAGGGAGAGACCCAGTACTTC. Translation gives CASNGLAGEGETQYF.

CDR3 region: CASSLAERGYSGNTIYF. CDR3 coding DNA: TGTGCCAGCAGCTTGGCTGAGAGAGGGTACTCTGGAAACACCATATATTTT. The chain couples TRBV5-4 to TRBJ1-3; D gene ambiguous. The ends were cut back, 0 bases at V and 0 bases at J, with 13 bases in the middle. The CDR3 loop spans 17 amino acids. Germline V gene sequence: CDR1 SGHNT, CDR2 YYREEE (reference sequence).

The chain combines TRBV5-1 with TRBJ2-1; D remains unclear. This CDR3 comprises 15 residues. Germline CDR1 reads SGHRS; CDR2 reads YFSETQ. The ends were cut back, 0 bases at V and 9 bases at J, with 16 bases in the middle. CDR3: CASSLVQVPGGEQFF. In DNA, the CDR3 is TGCGCCAGCAGCTTGGTTCAGGTCCCCGGCGGTGAGCAGTTCTTC.

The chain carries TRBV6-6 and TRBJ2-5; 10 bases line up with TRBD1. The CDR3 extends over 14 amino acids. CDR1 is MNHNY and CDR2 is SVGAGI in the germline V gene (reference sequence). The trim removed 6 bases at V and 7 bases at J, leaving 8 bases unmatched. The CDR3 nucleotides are TGTGCCAGCAGGCCGGGACAGGGGTGGAGGACCCAGTACTTC. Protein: CASRPGQGWRTQYF.

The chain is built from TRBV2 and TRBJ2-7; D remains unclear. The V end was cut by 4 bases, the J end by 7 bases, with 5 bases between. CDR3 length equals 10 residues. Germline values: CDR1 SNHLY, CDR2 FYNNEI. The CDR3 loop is CASSVVEQYF. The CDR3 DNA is TGTGCCAGCAGTGTTGTTGAGCAGTACTTC.

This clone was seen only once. CDR3 bases: TGTGCCAGCAGTTTAAGACACACCGGGGAGCTGTTTTTT. This translates into CASSLRHTGELFF. The genes are TRBV6-5 and TRBJ2-2; no definite D call. Between the trimmed V and J ends, which lost 4 bases and 3 bases, there was a span of 6 bases. There are 13 residues in the CDR3. CDR1 and CDR2 (germline): MNHEY, SVGAGI.

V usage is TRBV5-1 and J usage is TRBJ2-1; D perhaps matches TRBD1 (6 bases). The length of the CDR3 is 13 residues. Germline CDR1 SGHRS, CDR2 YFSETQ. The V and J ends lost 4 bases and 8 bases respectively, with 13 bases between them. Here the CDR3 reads CASSPPGGDEQFF. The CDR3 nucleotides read TGCGCCAGCAGCCCCCCTGGGGGCGATGAGCAGTTCTTC.

CDR3 amino acids: CASSYPWRAGQETQYF. The DNA of the CDR3 is TGTGCCAGCAGTTACCCCTGGCGGGCGGGCCAAGAGACCCAGTACTTC. V is TRBV6-5 and J is TRBJ2-5; tentatively, D is TRBD2 (5 bases). Trimming removed 2 bases at V and 1 base at J, with 14 bases between. CDR3 size: 16 residues. Germline-derived CDR1 and CDR2 are MNHEY and SVGAGI.

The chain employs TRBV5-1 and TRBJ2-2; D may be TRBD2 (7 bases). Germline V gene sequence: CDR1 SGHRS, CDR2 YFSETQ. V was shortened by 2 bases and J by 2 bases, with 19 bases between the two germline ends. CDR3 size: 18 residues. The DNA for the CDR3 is TGCGCCAGCAGCTTAAGGTCCTTACGGGGGGCAAACACCGGGGAGCTGTTTTTT. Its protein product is CASSLRSLRGANTGELFF.

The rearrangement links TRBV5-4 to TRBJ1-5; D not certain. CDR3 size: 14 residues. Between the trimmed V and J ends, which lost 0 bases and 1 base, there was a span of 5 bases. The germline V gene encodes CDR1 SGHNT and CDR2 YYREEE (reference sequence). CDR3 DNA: TGTGCCAGCAGCTTGGGATACAGCAATCAGCCCCAGCATTTT. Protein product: CASSLGYSNQPQHF. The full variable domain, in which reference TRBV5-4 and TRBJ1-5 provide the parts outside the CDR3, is ETGVTQSPTHLIKTRGQQVTLRCSSQSGHNTVSWYQQALGQGPQFIFQYYREEENGRGNFPPRFSGLQFPNYSSELNVNALELDDSALYLCASSLGYSNQPQHFGDGTRLSIL.

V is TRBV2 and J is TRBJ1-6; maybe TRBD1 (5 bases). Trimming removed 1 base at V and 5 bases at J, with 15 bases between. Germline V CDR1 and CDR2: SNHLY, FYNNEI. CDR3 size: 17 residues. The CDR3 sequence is CASSEGSPGLNNSPLHF. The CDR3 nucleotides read TGTGCCAGCAGTGAAGGCTCCCCGGGACTCAATAATTCACCCCTCCACTTT.

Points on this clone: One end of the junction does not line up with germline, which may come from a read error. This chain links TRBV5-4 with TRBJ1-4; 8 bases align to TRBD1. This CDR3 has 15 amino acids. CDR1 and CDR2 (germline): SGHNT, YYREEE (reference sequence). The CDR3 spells CASSDNRGANKKLFF. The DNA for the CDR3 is TGTGCCAGCAGCGATAACAGGGGGGCTAATAAAAAACTGTTTTTT.

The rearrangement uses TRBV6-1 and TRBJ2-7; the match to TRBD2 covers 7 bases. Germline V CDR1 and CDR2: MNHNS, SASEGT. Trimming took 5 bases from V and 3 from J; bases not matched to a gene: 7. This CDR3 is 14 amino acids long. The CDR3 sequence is CASSFREVLYEQYF. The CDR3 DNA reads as TGTGCCAGCAGTTTCCGGGAGGTTCTCTACGAGCAGTACTTC.

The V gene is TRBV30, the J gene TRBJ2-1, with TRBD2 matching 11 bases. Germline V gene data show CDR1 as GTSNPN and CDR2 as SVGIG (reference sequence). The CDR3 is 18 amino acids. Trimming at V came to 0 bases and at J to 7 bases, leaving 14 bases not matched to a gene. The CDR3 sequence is CAWSVRVISGGAFNEQFF. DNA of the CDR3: TGTGCCTGGAGTGTACGTGTGATTAGCGGGGGGGCCTTTAATGAGCAGTTCTTC. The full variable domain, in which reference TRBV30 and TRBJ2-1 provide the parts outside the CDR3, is SQTIHQWPATLVQPVGSPLSLECTVEGTSNPNLYWYRQAAGRGLQLLFYSVGIGQISSEVPQNLSASRPQDRQFILSSKKLLLSDSGFYLCAWSVRVISGGAFNEQFFGPGTRLTVL.

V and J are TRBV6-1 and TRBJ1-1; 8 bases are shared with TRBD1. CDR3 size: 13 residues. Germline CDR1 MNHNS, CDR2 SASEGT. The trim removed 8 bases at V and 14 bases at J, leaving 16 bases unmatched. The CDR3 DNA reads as TGTGCCAGCCGGCCGGGACAGGAAATACAGAGCTTCTTT. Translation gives CASRPGQEIQSFF.

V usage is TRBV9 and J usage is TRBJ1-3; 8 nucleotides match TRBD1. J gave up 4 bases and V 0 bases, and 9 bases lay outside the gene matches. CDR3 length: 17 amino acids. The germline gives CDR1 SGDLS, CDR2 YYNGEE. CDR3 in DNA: TGTGCCAGCAGCGTAGCTACGAGGCAGGGGGCAGGAAACACCATATATTTT. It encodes CASSVATRQGAGNTIYF.

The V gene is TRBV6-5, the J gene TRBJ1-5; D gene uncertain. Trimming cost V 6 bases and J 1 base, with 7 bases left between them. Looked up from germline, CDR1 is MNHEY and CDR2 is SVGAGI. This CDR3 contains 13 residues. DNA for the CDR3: TGTGCCAGCAGGGGGATGAGCAATCAGCCCCAGCATTTT. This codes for CASRGMSNQPQHF.

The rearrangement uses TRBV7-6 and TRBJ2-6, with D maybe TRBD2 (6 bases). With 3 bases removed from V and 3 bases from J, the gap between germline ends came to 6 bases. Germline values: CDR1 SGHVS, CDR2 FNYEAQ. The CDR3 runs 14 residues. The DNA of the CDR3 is TGTGCCAGCAGCTTGGGAGGTGGGGCCAACGTCCTGACTTTC. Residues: CASSLGGGANVLTF.

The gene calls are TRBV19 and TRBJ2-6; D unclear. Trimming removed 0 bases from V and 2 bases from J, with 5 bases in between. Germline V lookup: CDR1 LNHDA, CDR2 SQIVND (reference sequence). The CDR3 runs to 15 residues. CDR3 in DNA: TGTGCCAGTAGTATAGACGGCACTGGGGCCAACGTCCTGACTTTC. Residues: CASSIDGTGANVLTF. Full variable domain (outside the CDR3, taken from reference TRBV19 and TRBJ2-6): DGGITQSPKYLFRKEGQNVTLSCEQNLNHDAMYWYRQDPGQGLRLIYYSQIVNDFQKGDIAEGYSVSREKKESFPLTVTSAQKNPTAFYLCASSIDGTGANVLTFGAGSRLTVL.

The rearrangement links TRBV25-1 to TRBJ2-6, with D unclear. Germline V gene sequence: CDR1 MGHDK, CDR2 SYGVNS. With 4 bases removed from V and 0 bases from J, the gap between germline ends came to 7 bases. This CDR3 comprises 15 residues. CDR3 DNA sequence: TGTGCCAGCAGTGCCGTATCCTCTGGGGCCAACGTCCTGACTTTC. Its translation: CASSAVSSGANVLTF. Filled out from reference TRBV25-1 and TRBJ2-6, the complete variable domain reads EADIYQTPRYLVIGTGKKITLECSQTMGHDKMYWYQQDPGMELHLIHYSYGVNSTEKGDLSSESTVSRIRTEHFPLTLESARPSHTSQYLCASSAVSSGANVLTFGAGSRLTVL.

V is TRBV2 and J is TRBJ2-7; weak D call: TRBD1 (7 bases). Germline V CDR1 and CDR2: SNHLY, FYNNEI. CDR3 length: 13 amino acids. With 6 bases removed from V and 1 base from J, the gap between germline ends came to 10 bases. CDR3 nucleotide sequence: TGTGCCAGCAGGCGGGACAGATCCTACGAGCAGTACTTC. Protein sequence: CASRRDRSYEQYF. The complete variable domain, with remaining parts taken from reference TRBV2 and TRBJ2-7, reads EPEVTQTPSHQVTQMGQEVILRCVPISNHLYFYWYRQILGQKVEFLVSFYNNEISEKSEIFDDQFSVERPDGSNFTLKIRSTKLEDSAMYFCASRRDRSYEQYFGPGTRLTVT.

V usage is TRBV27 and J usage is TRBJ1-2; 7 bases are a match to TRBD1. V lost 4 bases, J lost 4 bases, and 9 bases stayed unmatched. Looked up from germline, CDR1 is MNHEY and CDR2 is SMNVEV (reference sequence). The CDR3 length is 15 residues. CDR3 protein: CASSSGQARSYGYTF. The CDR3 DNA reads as TGTGCCAGCAGTTCCGGACAGGCTAGGAGCTATGGCTACACCTTC.

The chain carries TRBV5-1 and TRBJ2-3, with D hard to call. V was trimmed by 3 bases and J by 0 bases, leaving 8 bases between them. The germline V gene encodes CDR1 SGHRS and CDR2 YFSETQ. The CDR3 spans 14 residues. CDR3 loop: CASSSDGSTDTQYF. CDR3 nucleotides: TGCGCCAGCAGCTCTGACGGTAGCACAGATACGCAGTATTTT.

CDR3 loop: CASSSLAGKDEQFF. In nucleotides, the CDR3 is TGTGCCAGCAGTTCCCTAGCGGGAAAGGATGAGCAGTTCTTC. This chain joins TRBV27 and TRBJ2-1; 9 positions agree with TRBD2. In germline, CDR1 is MNHEY, CDR2 SMNVEV (reference sequence). The CDR3 is 14 residues long. The J segment lost 8 bases and the V segment lost 4 bases, leaving 6 bases of the junction unmatched.

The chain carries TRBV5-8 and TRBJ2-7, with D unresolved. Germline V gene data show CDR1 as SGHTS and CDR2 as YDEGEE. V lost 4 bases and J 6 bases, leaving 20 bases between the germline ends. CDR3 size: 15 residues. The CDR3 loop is CASSLGNGFPGEQYF. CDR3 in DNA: TGTGCCAGCAGCCTTGGGAATGGGTTCCCTGGCGAGCAGTACTTC.